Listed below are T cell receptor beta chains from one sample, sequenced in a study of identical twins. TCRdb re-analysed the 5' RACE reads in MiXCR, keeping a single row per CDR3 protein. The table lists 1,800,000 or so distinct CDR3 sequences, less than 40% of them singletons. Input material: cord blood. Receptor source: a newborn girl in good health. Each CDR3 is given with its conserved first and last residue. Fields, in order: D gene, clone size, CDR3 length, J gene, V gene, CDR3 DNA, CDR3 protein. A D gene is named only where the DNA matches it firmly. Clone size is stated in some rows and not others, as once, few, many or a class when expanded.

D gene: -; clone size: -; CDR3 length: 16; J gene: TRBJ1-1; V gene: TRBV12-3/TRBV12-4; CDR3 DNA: TGTGCCAGCATAAAGACCGGAGGACGGCTGAACACTGAAGCTTTCTTT; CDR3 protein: CASIKTGGRLNTEAFF
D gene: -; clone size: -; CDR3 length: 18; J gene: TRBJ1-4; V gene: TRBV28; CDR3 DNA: TGTGCCAGCAGTTTTTTGTCGGGGTCGAAAGCAACTAATGAAAAACTGTTTTTT; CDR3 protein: CASSFLSGSKATNEKLFF
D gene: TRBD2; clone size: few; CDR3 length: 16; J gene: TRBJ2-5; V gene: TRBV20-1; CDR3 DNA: TGCAGTGCTAGTCCGACTAGCGGGAAGCACCAAGAGACCCAGTACTTC; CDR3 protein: CSASPTSGKHQETQYF
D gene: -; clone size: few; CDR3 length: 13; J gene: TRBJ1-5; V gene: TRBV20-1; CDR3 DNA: TGCAGTGCTAGCCTAGTATACGGTCAGCCCCAGCATTTT; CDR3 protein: CSASLVYGQPQHF
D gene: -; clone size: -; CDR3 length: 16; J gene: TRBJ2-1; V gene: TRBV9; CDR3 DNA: TGTGCCAGCAGTAGAAGGTCGACTGGGTCCTACAATGAGCAGTTCTTC; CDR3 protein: CASSRRSTGSYNEQFF
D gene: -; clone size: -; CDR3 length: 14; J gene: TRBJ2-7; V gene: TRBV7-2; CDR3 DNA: TGTGCCAGCAGCCCCAGTCGTCTAGAATACGAGCAGTACTTC; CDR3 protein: CASSPSRLEYEQYF
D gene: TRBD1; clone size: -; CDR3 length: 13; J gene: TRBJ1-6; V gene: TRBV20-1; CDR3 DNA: TGCAGTGCCCTCCGGGACAGCAATTCACCCCTCCACTTT; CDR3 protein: CSALRDSNSPLHF
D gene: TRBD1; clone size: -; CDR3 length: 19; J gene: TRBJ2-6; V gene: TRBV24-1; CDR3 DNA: TGTGCCACCAGTGATTCTCAGGGGGCTCAGAGCTCTGGGGCCAACGTCCTGACTTTC; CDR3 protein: CATSDSQGAQSSGANVLTF
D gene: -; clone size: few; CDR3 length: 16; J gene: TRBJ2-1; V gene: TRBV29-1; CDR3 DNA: TGCAGCGGTAGTCATTTTAGCGGTAGCTCCTACAATGAGCAGTTCTTC; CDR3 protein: CSGSHFSGSSYNEQFF
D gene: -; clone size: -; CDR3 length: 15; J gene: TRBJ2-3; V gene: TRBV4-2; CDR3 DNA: TGCGCCAGCAGCCAAGACGGGTCAGGTACAGATACGCAGTATTTT; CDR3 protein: CASSQDGSGTDTQYF